These 5 T cell receptor beta chains share one sample of origin, sequenced in a study of shared clonotypes between healthy human individuals. Naive CD8 cells lacked CD45RO and underwent positive selection for CCR7, leaving out terminally differentiated effector memory CD45RA+ cells. Produced via immunoSEQ multiplex PCR; TCRdb's table is partial and in-frame only. The top ten clones hold around 0.1% of a sample with hundreds of thousands of clones, 96% of them seen once. The sequenced material came from naive CD8+ T cells sorted from blood. These receptor sequences come from a woman in her 30s in good health.

The chain recombines TRBV5-6 with TRBJ2-7; TRBD2 might be the D (5 bases). Per the germline V gene, CDR1 is SGHDT and CDR2 is YYEEEE. The germline V and J ends were trimmed by 6 bases and 0 bases, with 10 bases remaining between them. This CDR3 comprises 13 residues. The CDR3 spells CASKDSLSYEQYF. The CDR3 DNA reads as TGTGCCAGCAAGGACTCGCTCTCCTACGAGCAGTACTTC.

V and J are TRBV6-5 and TRBJ1-1; D gene uncertain. V was cut by 1 base and J by 11 bases, with 14 bases left in between. The CDR3 covers 13 residues. Germline values: CDR1 MNHEY, CDR2 SVGAGI. This CDR3 is CASSYFKGGEAFF. As DNA, the CDR3 is TGTGCCAGCAGTTACTTTAAGGGAGGAGAGGCTTTCTTT.

About this clone itself: Additional DNA sequences in this sample encode the identical CDR3. This chain connects TRBV7-9 to TRBJ2-7; D gene uncertain. This CDR3 contains 13 residues. Germline loops: CDR1 SEHNR, CDR2 FQNEAQ (reference sequence). V was pared by 5 bases and J by 2 bases, with 10 bases between. In DNA, the CDR3 is TGTGCCAGCAGCCCCCCCGGCGCCTACGAGCAGTACTTC. Translating it yields CASSPPGAYEQYF.

The chain recombines TRBV5-1 with TRBJ2-7; D might be TRBD2 (5 bases). Germline loops: CDR1 SGHRS, CDR2 YFSETQ. V was shortened by 5 bases and J by 6 bases, with 18 bases between the two germline ends. CDR3 length: 14 amino acids. CDR3 coding DNA: TGCGCCAGCAGTCTCCTGGAAGGAGGCGGCGAGCAGTACTTC. Amino acids: CASSLLEGGGEQYF.

The gene calls are TRBV2 and TRBJ1-4; 12 nucleotides align to TRBD1. V trimming: 4 bases; J trimming: 13 bases; junction bases outside the gene matches: 10. Germline lookup yields CDR1 SNHLY and CDR2 FYNNEI. The CDR3 is made up of 15 amino acids. Here the CDR3 DNA reads TGTGCCAGCAGTGTTGGGACAGGGGGCAAGCTGCTACTGTTTTTT. Amino acid sequence: CASSVGTGGKLLLFF.